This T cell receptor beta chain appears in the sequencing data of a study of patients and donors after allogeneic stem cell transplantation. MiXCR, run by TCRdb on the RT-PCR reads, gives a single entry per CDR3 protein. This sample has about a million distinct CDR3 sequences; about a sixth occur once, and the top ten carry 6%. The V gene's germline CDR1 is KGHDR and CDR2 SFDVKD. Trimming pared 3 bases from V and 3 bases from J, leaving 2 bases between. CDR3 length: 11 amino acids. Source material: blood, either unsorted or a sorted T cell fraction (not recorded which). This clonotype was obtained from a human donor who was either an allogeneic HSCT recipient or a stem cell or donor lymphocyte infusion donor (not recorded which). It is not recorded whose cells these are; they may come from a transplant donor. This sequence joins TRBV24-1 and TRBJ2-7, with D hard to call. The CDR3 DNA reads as TGTGCCACCAGTGATATCTACGAGCAGTACTTC. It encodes CATSDIYEQYF.